Detailed here is one T cell receptor (beta chain). The target antigen is unknown. Assay: immunoSEQ multiplex PCR; the TCRdb copy retains only in-frame clones and omits some. The data show just over 70,000 clones, more than 65% seen once. The data derive from a study of early stage breast cancer tumors. As for the study in general: About 80% of the 16 invasive tumors were ER+, PR+ and HER2-.

General observations from the study: Compared with adjacent normal breast tissue, tumors showed roughly 2.5-fold greater T cell density and higher clonality. Most shared enriched TCRB sequences were commonly generated ones.

The CDR3 extends over 16 amino acids. Trimming took 4 bases from V and 7 from J; bases not matched to a gene: 14. CDR1 and CDR2 (germline): LNHNV, YYDKDF (reference sequence). Input material: blood. The source is a person in their sixties with breast cancer. The J gene is TRBJ2-5, the V gene TRBV15, with 8 bases identical to TRBD2. The CDR3 is CATSIQSISGTLTQYF. The CDR3 DNA sequence: TGTGCCACCAGCATTCAATCGATTAGCGGGACTTTGACCCAGTACTTC.